What follows are 16 T cell receptor beta chains derived from one specimen sequenced in a study of shared clonotypes between healthy human individuals. The assay was immunoSEQ multiplex PCR, and TCRdb's table has in-frame clones only and misses some. Found here are 640,000 or so clones, about two thirds of them singletons; the top ten hold about 1.8%. What was sequenced was memory CD4+ T cells sorted from blood. The subset: CD45RA-negative fraction. All receptors come from a woman aged 25 to 39 in good health.

The chain couples TRBV18 to TRBJ1-1; D is undetermined. Germline V CDR1 and CDR2: KGHSH, LQKENI. Trimming shortened V by 5 bases and J by 5 bases, and 9 bases separated the two germline ends. The CDR3 spans 12 residues. CDR3: CASSKDLTEAFF. Here the CDR3 DNA reads TGTGCCAGCTCAAAGGACCTAACTGAAGCTTTCTTT.

The gene calls are TRBV5-8 and TRBJ2-7; D may be TRBD1 (6 bases). V lost 3 bases and J 7 bases, leaving 14 bases between the germline ends. The CDR3 is 13 residues long. Germline assignment: CDR1 SGHTS and CDR2 YDEGEE. CDR3 region: CASSSTGSGEQYF. In nucleotides, the CDR3 is TGTGCCAGCAGCTCCACAGGGTCTGGAGAGCAGTACTTC. The full variable domain, rest sourced from reference TRBV5-8 and TRBJ2-7, is EAGVTQSPTHLIKTRGQQATLRCSPISGHTSVYWYQQALGLGLQFLLWYDEGEERNRGNFPPRFSGRQFPNYSSELNVNALELEDSALYLCASSSTGSGEQYFGPGTRLTVT.

The genes are TRBV7-2 and TRBJ1-2; D may be TRBD1 (6 bases). Germline CDR1 and CDR2: SGHTA and FQGNSA. The CDR3 runs to 14 residues. The V gene lost 6 bases and the J gene lost 5 bases, with 16 bases spanning the gap. CDR3 residues: CASRRPVGQYGYTF. The CDR3 DNA sequence: TGTGCCAGCAGAAGGCCCGTCGGACAGTATGGCTACACCTTC.

The genes are TRBV28 and TRBJ1-2; the D gene is possibly TRBD1 (6 bases). The V and J ends lost 5 bases and 7 bases respectively, with 20 bases between them. Germline CDR1 MDHEN, CDR2 SYDVKM. This CDR3 has 15 residues. For the CDR3, the DNA is TGTGCCAGCAGTGACAGCGGGGGCCGGAGGGTTGGCTACACCTTC. Translation: CASSDSGGRRVGYTF.

This chain joins TRBV5-1 and TRBJ2-6; D perhaps matches TRBD1 (6 bases). The V end was cut by 2 bases, the J end by 0 bases, with 15 bases between. The germline V gene has CDR1 SGHRS and CDR2 YFSETQ. This CDR3 has 18 amino acids. CDR3 nucleotides: TGCGCCAGCAGCTTTGGACAGCCCAGTCTCTCTGGGGCCAACGTCCTGACTTTC. This gives the protein CASSFGQPSLSGANVLTF. The full variable domain, with the rest looked up from reference TRBV5-1 and TRBJ2-6, is KAGVTQTPRYLIKTRGQQVTLSCSPISGHRSVSWYQQTPGQGLQFLFEYFSETQRNKGNFPGRFSGRQFSNSRSEMNVSTLELGDSALYLCASSFGQPSLSGANVLTFGAGSRLTVL.

CDR3 protein: CASSLVHLPGNTIYF. CDR3 nucleotides: TGTGCCAGCAGCTTAGTCCACCTACCGGGAAACACCATATATTTT. The chain employs TRBV11-2 and TRBJ1-3; D unclear. With 1 base removed from V and 4 bases from J, the gap between germline ends came to 11 bases. CDR3 length: 15 amino acids. Germline V gene lookup returns CDR1 SGHAT and CDR2 FQNNGV.

On this clone: This is likely an artifact of a read error, given a far larger clone one base away. The sample contains more than one DNA sequence encoding this CDR3. This rearrangement joins TRBV6-1 to TRBJ2-7; D is unclear. The CDR3 is 13 amino acids. Germline-derived CDR1 and CDR2 are MNHNS and SASEGT. Trimming cost V 1 base and J 3 bases, with 7 bases left between them. CDR3 residues: CASSEVGYYEQYF. The CDR3 DNA reads TGTGCCAGCAGTGAAGTAGGGTACTACGAGCAGTACTTC.

V usage is TRBV13 and J usage is TRBJ1-1; TRBD1 aligns across 8 bases. V was clipped by 3 bases and J by 1 base; unmatched bases: 7. This CDR3 region has 16 residues. Germline-derived CDR1 and CDR2 are PRHDT and FYEKMQ (reference sequence). The CDR3: CASSFKTGASNTEAFF. The DNA for the CDR3 is TGTGCCAGCAGCTTTAAGACAGGGGCCTCGAACACTGAAGCTTTCTTT.

The CDR3 nucleotides read TGTGCCAGCTCTGACCAGGAGCTTGGCGAGCAGTACTTC. This codes for CASSDQELGEQYF. The genes are TRBV5-8 and TRBJ2-7; no clear D gene. The CDR3 sequence is 13 residues long. Trimming left V 7 bases short and J 6 bases short, with 17 bases between. Looked up from germline, CDR1 is SGHTS and CDR2 is YDEGEE.

The chain couples TRBV28 to TRBJ2-1; possibly TRBD1 for D (6 bases). CDR1 and CDR2 (germline): MDHEN, SYDVKM. There are 11 residues in the CDR3. V was trimmed by 6 bases and J by 10 bases, leaving 10 bases between them. The CDR3 protein is CASSYDREQFF. CDR3 bases: TGTGCCAGCAGCTACGACAGGGAGCAGTTCTTC.

The J gene is TRBJ2-7, the V gene TRBV28; 10 bases line up with TRBD1. This CDR3 region has 17 residues. V dropped 4 bases and J dropped 4; count of bases not matched to a gene: 13. Looked up from germline, CDR1 is MDHEN and CDR2 is SYDVKM. The CDR3 loop is CASSSQPRDRGRYEQYF. DNA of the CDR3: TGTGCCAGCAGTTCACAGCCCCGGGACAGGGGCCGGTACGAGCAGTACTTC. The full variable domain, rest sourced from reference TRBV28 and TRBJ2-7, is DVKVTQSSRYLVKRTGEKVFLECVQDMDHENMFWYRQDPGLGLRLIYFSYDVKMKEKGDIPEGYSVSREKKERFSLILESASTNQTSMYLCASSSQPRDRGRYEQYFGPGTRLTVT.

The V and J genes are TRBV5-4 and TRBJ1-2; D gene unclear. V lost 4 bases and J 2 bases, leaving 9 bases between the germline ends. CDR1 and CDR2 from the germline V gene are SGHNT and YYREEE (reference sequence). The CDR3 contains 13 residues. The CDR3 protein is CASSQDQNYGYTF. The CDR3 region has the DNA TGTGCCAGCAGCCAGGACCAAAACTATGGCTACACCTTC.

As for this clone: At the DNA level, this CDR3 is encoded by other sequences in the same sample as well. The chain carries TRBV5-1 and TRBJ2-1, with TRBD2 matching over 7 bases. Trimming removed 0 bases from V and 4 bases from J; junction bases left unmatched: 4. The germline CDR1 and CDR2 sequences are SGHRS and YFSETQ. The CDR3 has 15 residues. The CDR3 loop is CASSLDSGSYNEQFF. The CDR3 region has the DNA TGCGCCAGCAGCTTGGATAGCGGGTCTTACAATGAGCAGTTCTTC.

This clone was recorded a few times. V gene TRBV19 combines with J gene TRBJ2-2; TRBD1 might be the D (6 bases). Trimming removed 10 bases at V and 3 bases at J, with 21 bases between. This CDR3 is built from 16 residues. The germline V gene encodes CDR1 LNHDA and CDR2 SQIVND (reference sequence). DNA for the CDR3: TGTGCCACCACAGGGCCCCTCCTTCGGGACACCGGGGAGCTGTTTTTT. Amino acids: CATTGPLLRDTGELFF.

The chain recombines TRBV30 with TRBJ1-5; the D gene is possibly TRBD1 (5 bases). This CDR3 has 12 amino acids. The germline CDR1 and CDR2 sequences are GTSNPN and SVGIG (reference sequence). Trimming stripped 1 base from V and 4 bases from J, with 5 bases between. The chain's CDR3 is CAWSGGNQPQHF. The CDR3 DNA reads TGTGCCTGGAGTGGGGGGAATCAGCCCCAGCATTTT. Full variable domain (missing parts from reference TRBV30 and TRBJ1-5): SQTIHQWPATLVQPVGSPLSLECTVEGTSNPNLYWYRQAAGRGLQLLFYSVGIGQISSEVPQNLSASRPQDRQFILSSKKLLLSDSGFYLCAWSGGNQPQHFGDGTRLSIL.

This chain links TRBV5-4 with TRBJ2-1; D is undetermined. CDR3 size: 15 residues. CDR1 is SGHNT, CDR2 YYREEE, per germline (reference sequence). V was trimmed by 4 bases and J by 5 bases, leaving 16 bases between them. This CDR3 is CASSDPSAADNEQFF. The CDR3 nucleotides read TGTGCCAGCAGCGACCCATCAGCCGCGGACAATGAGCAGTTCTTC.